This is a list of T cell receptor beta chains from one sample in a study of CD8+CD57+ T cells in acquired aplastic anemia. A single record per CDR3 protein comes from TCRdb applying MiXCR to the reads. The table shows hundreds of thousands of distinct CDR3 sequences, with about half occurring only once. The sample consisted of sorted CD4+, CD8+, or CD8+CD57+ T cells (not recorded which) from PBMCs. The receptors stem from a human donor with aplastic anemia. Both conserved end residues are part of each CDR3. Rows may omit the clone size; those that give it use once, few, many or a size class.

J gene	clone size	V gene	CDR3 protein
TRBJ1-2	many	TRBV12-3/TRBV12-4	CASSLMERFGYTF
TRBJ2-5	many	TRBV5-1	CASRYQETQYF
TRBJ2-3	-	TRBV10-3	CAISGLAGRDTQYF
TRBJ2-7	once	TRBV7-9	CASSLLVGSEQYF
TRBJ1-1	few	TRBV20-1	CSAKIVDRDTEAFF
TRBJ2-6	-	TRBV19	CASRPQGANVLTF
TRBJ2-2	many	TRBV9	CASSVAYLNTGELFF
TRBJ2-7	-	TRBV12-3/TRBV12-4	CASKAADSYEQYF
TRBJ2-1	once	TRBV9	CASSVADRASGPQSPFF
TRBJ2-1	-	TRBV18	CASSSGHKEVNEQFF
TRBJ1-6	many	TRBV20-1	CSAKEDRNSPLHF
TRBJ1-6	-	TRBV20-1	CSARPQNDPTYNSPLHF
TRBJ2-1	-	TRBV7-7	CASSLGLVNEQFF
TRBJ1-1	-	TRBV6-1	CTSSEQGTYNTEAFF
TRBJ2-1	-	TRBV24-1	CATSEGGRYNEQFF
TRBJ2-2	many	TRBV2	CASTAGLITNTGELFF
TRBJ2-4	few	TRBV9	CASGPRQGDIQYF
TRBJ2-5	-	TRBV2	CASSRTVAGEQETQYF
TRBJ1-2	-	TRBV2	CASGTNYGYTF
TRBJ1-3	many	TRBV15	CATSRDSRGVQGNTIYF
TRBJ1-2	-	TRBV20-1	CSARQGRDGYTF
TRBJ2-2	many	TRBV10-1	CASSGGTANTGELFF